This TCR beta chain was found in a study of blood T cell repertoires in COVID-19 (dated by TCRdb to 2018 to 2020). With regard to the full study: Samples from collaborators originated in the United States, Italy and Spain and spanned both the acute and convalescent phases of COVID-19. A de-identified subject ID, COVID-19 status, age in years and sex were almost always included in the sample metadata. The repertoires were made available in a free public database intended to serve as a resource for research on the immune response to SARS-CoV-2. Where available, HLA class I and class II types were obtained from metadata supplied by the sample provider rather than from assay-based typing. The prospective study material was composed of cDNA or gDNA derived from T cells, B-cell-depleted T cells, or PBMCs. Deeply sampled blood TCRbeta repertoires from subjects exposed to, actively infected with, or recovered from COVID-19 were included in the dataset. The samples were drawn from two sources: the first 160 participants of the ongoing ImmuneRACE study, and 1,254 subjects contributed by 6 global collaborators.

Overall results and qualifications from the work: The quantity of clinical and demographic metadata differed by source and by participant and was supplied without curation.

TCRbeta CDR3 regions were amplified from genomic DNA by means of the immunoSEQ Assay, a bias-controlled multiplex PCR. The source study handled its data this way. Nucleated cell counts per sample were estimated from amplification of reference gene primers within the assay. Sequence reads were collapsed and filtered to measure the absolute abundance of every unique TCRbeta CDR3 rearrangement. Productive Simpson clonality was computed per sample as the square root of Simpson's diversity index over productive rearrangements. The table comes from immuneACCESS by way of TCRdb, which keeps in-frame sequences with V and J called. Part of the clones is missing from these tables; in studies checked, under half for an unresolved V gene and the rest for unknown reasons. D and trimming were read from the DNA, whereas the V and J calls and clone size are those reported in that table. In this sample the table shows roughly 93,000 clones, roughly 80% of which occur a single time. Roughly 10% of the sample goes to the ten largest clones.

Whole blood was collected in K2EDTA tubes by collaborating institutions according to the institutions' own protocols. For TCRbeta analysis, collaborator samples were shipped as frozen whole blood, as isolated PBMCs, or as DNA extracted from either sample type. V loses 6 bases at its end and J loses 2 bases; junction bases beyond the gene matches: 4. Via the germline V gene, CDR1 is SQVTM and CDR2 ANQGSEA. Reading from cysteine to phenylalanine, the CDR3 counts 14 amino acids. Of all the DNA, just the CDR3 is kept, 42 bases in frame from base 1. In regard to this clone: This clone's antigen is unknown. Base qualities are missing; no much larger clone stands one base away.

The clonotype originates from an elderly woman with acute or convalescent COVID-19. Material: peripheral blood. This chain joins TRBV29-1 to TRBJ2-6; 7 bases in the middle match TRBD1. Read as DNA, the sequence is TGCAGCGTCCTACAGGGGACTGGGGCCAACGTCCTGACTTTC. This translates into CSVLQGTGANVLTF.